What follows describes a single T cell receptor beta chain. This specimen comes from a study of OX40 agonist ivuxolimab in advanced cancers. Method: immunoSEQ multiplex PCR; TCRdb's copy keeps in-frame clones and lacks some. The table lists around 50,000 clones, approximately 77% of them singletons. This receptor was identified in an adult with an advanced solid tumor such as melanoma, head and neck, liver or kidney cancer. The sequences come from CD4+ or CD8+ T cells sorted from blood, collected in a trial of the OX40 agonist ivuxolimab.

Written as DNA, the CDR3 is TGTGCCAGCAGCGTCCGACAGGGGGCTGGGTTAGATACGCAGTATTTT. Amino acid sequence: CASSVRQGAGLDTQYF. The rearrangement uses TRBV9 and TRBJ2-3; 10 bases are a match to TRBD1. The CDR3 loop spans 16 amino acids. V shed 2 bases, J shed 5 bases, and the junction held 8 bases outside the gene matches. Germline lookup yields CDR1 SGDLS and CDR2 YYNGEE. Together with reference TRBV9 and TRBJ2-3, the CDR3 gives the full variable domain: DSGVTQTPKHLITATGQRVTLRCSPRSGDLSVYWYQQSLDQGLQFLIQYYNGEERAKGNILERFSAQQFPDLHSELNLSSLELGDSALYFCASSVRQGAGLDTQYFGPGTRLTVL.